These T cell receptor beta chains were read from a single sample in a study of T-cell memory formation after mild COVID-19. TCRdb called the 5' RACE reads again in MiXCR, with one record for every CDR3 protein. The data contain a few hundred thousand distinct CDR3 sequences, around 24% of them singletons. The source material was PBMCs or a T cell subset sorted from them (not recorded which). All receptors come from an adult woman who had mild COVID-19 (a few samples of this study predate the infection). Cell type and time point are not known. CDR3s include the opening cysteine and the closing phenylalanine or tryptophan. The D gene is left open where the match is weak. Rows may omit the clone size; those that give it use once, few, many or a size class.

v_gene: TRBV9; j_gene: TRBJ2-3; d_gene: TRBD2; abundance: many; CDR3aa: CASSVAGTSGRRTDTQYF; CDR3nt: TGTGCCAGCAGCGTAGCAGGGACTAGCGGGCGTCGCACAGATACGCAGTATTTT
v_gene: TRBV28; j_gene: TRBJ1-5; d_gene: TRBD1; abundance: NA; CDR3aa: CASSSLGAGGGQPQHF; CDR3nt: TGTGCCAGCAGTTCCCTAGGGGCAGGGGGCGGGCAGCCCCAGCATTTT
v_gene: TRBV25-1; j_gene: TRBJ2-1; d_gene: TRBD1; abundance: NA; CDR3aa: CASRQGAREEQFF; CDR3nt: TGTGCCAGCAGACAGGGGGCACGGGAAGAGCAGTTCTTC
v_gene: TRBV3-1; j_gene: TRBJ1-1; d_gene: NA; abundance: NA; CDR3aa: CASRGATEAFF; CDR3nt: TGTGCCAGCCGGGGGGCCACTGAAGCTTTCTTT
v_gene: TRBV6-2/TRBV6-3; j_gene: TRBJ2-3; d_gene: TRBD2; abundance: NA; CDR3aa: CASSYLLMWTSGETDTQYF; CDR3nt: TGTGCCAGCAGTTACCTCCTGATGTGGACTAGCGGGGAAACAGATACGCAGTATTTT
v_gene: TRBV7-6; j_gene: TRBJ2-5; d_gene: NA; abundance: NA; CDR3aa: CASTRGGVQETQYF; CDR3nt: TGTGCCAGCACCCGAGGCGGGGTACAAGAGACCCAGTACTTC
v_gene: TRBV4-1; j_gene: TRBJ1-1; d_gene: NA; abundance: NA; CDR3aa: CASSQALGGAFF; CDR3nt: TGCGCCAGCAGCCAAGCCCTAGGGGGGGCTTTCTTT
v_gene: TRBV14; j_gene: TRBJ2-7; d_gene: NA; abundance: many; CDR3aa: CASSPGRYEQYF; CDR3nt: TGTGCCAGCAGCCCGGGACGGTACGAGCAGTACTTC
v_gene: TRBV7-6; j_gene: TRBJ1-4; d_gene: NA; abundance: few; CDR3aa: CASSLDEEKLFF; CDR3nt: TGTGCCAGCAGCTTAGACGAGGAAAAACTGTTTTTT
v_gene: TRBV15; j_gene: TRBJ2-7; d_gene: TRBD1; abundance: NA; CDR3aa: CATSIARTGPYEQYF; CDR3nt: TGTGCCACCAGCATAGCTAGGACAGGTCCCTACGAGCAGTACTTC
v_gene: TRBV9; j_gene: TRBJ2-7; d_gene: TRBD2; abundance: NA; CDR3aa: CASSVEDGRVDEQYF; CDR3nt: TGTGCCAGCAGCGTAGAGGACGGGAGGGTCGACGAGCAGTACTTC
v_gene: TRBV12-3/TRBV12-4; j_gene: TRBJ2-6; d_gene: NA; abundance: NA; CDR3aa: CASARGANVLTF; CDR3nt: TGTGCCAGCGCGAGGGGGGCCAACGTCCTGACTTTC
v_gene: TRBV7-2; j_gene: TRBJ2-1; d_gene: TRBD2; abundance: NA; CDR3aa: CASSLAAGTSGRASYEQFF; CDR3nt: TGTGCCAGCAGCTTAGCCGCAGGGACTAGCGGGAGGGCCAGTTATGAGCAGTTCTTC
v_gene: TRBV5-1; j_gene: TRBJ2-4; d_gene: TRBD2; abundance: NA; CDR3aa: CASSQNYFRGAGGVKNIQYF; CDR3nt: TGCGCCAGCAGCCAGAATTACTTCCGCGGAGCGGGAGGAGTCAAAAACATTCAGTACTTC
v_gene: TRBV11-1; j_gene: TRBJ2-7; d_gene: NA; abundance: few; CDR3aa: CASSIGPSLSYEQYF; CDR3nt: TGTGCCAGCAGCATAGGGCCCAGCCTCTCCTACGAGCAGTACTTC
v_gene: TRBV7-2; j_gene: TRBJ1-1; d_gene: NA; abundance: NA; CDR3aa: CASSLRQATQAFF; CDR3nt: TGTGCCAGCAGCCTCCGACAGGCAACCCAAGCTTTCTTT
v_gene: TRBV4-3; j_gene: TRBJ2-7; d_gene: TRBD1; abundance: NA; CDR3aa: CASSQDLEQGAHEQYF; CDR3nt: TGCGCCAGCAGCCAAGATTTAGAACAGGGGGCCCACGAGCAGTACTTC
v_gene: TRBV2; j_gene: TRBJ1-1; d_gene: NA; abundance: NA; CDR3aa: CASSILATGNTEAFF; CDR3nt: TGTGCCAGCAGCATCCTCGCGACAGGGAACACTGAAGCTTTCTTT
v_gene: TRBV9; j_gene: TRBJ2-5; d_gene: NA; abundance: few; CDR3aa: CASSLWTDGGETQYF; CDR3nt: TGTGCCAGCAGCCTATGGACGGATGGAGGAGAGACCCAGTACTTC
v_gene: TRBV19; j_gene: TRBJ2-3; d_gene: NA; abundance: NA; CDR3aa: CASRFGNTQYF; CDR3nt: TGTGCCAGTAGGTTCGGGAACACGCAGTATTTT
v_gene: TRBV7-8; j_gene: TRBJ2-7; d_gene: TRBD1; abundance: few; CDR3aa: CASSSFASGTGAEQYF; CDR3nt: TGTGCCAGCAGCTCCTTCGCTTCCGGGACAGGGGCCGAGCAGTACTTC
v_gene: TRBV25-1; j_gene: TRBJ1-1; d_gene: NA; abundance: few; CDR3aa: CASSHQNTEAFF; CDR3nt: TGTGCCAGCAGTCATCAGAACACTGAAGCTTTCTTT
v_gene: TRBV12-3/TRBV12-4; j_gene: TRBJ2-3; d_gene: NA; abundance: NA; CDR3aa: CASSLRGDWGVTSTDTQYF; CDR3nt: TGTGCCAGCAGTTTACGAGGGGATTGGGGCGTGACTAGCACAGATACGCAGTATTTT
v_gene: TRBV5-4; j_gene: TRBJ1-5; d_gene: NA; abundance: few; CDR3aa: CASSLDGDGGGPQHF; CDR3nt: TGTGCCAGCAGCTTGGACGGGGACGGTGGTGGGCCCCAGCATTTT
v_gene: TRBV27; j_gene: TRBJ1-2; d_gene: TRBD1; abundance: NA; CDR3aa: CASSLSMATGGGYTF; CDR3nt: TGTGCCAGCAGTTTATCGATGGCGACAGGGGGCGGCTACACCTTC
v_gene: TRBV7-9; j_gene: TRBJ1-2; d_gene: NA; abundance: NA; CDR3aa: CASSHGWGQGGYTF; CDR3nt: TGTGCCAGCAGCCACGGGTGGGGGCAAGGTGGCTACACCTTC
v_gene: TRBV7-9; j_gene: TRBJ2-1; d_gene: TRBD2; abundance: NA; CDR3aa: CASNAYSGSSYNEQFF; CDR3nt: TGTGCCAGCAACGCGTATAGCGGGAGCTCCTACAATGAGCAGTTCTTC
v_gene: TRBV28; j_gene: TRBJ2-1; d_gene: NA; abundance: many; CDR3aa: CASSSYQVNEQFF; CDR3nt: TGTGCCAGCAGTTCCTACCAGGTTAATGAGCAGTTCTTC
v_gene: TRBV15; j_gene: TRBJ1-1; d_gene: NA; abundance: few; CDR3aa: CATSRAGTEAFF; CDR3nt: TGTGCCACCAGCAGAGCGGGCACTGAAGCTTTCTTT
v_gene: TRBV12-3/TRBV12-4; j_gene: TRBJ1-5; d_gene: NA; abundance: NA; CDR3aa: CASTDINQPQHF; CDR3nt: TGTGCCAGCACAGATATCAATCAGCCCCAGCATTTT
v_gene: TRBV7-9; j_gene: TRBJ2-1; d_gene: NA; abundance: few; CDR3aa: CASSSWGSEQFF; CDR3nt: TGTGCCAGCAGCTCCTGGGGTAGTGAGCAGTTCTTC
v_gene: TRBV20-1; j_gene: TRBJ2-7; d_gene: NA; abundance: NA; CDR3aa: CSAADVVQYF; CDR3nt: TGCAGTGCTGCAGACGTCGTGCAGTACTTC
v_gene: TRBV3-1; j_gene: TRBJ2-5; d_gene: TRBD2; abundance: NA; CDR3aa: CASRQPRLAGGAETQYF; CDR3nt: TGTGCCAGCAGACAACCACGACTAGCGGGGGGCGCAGAGACCCAGTACTTC
v_gene: TRBV12-3/TRBV12-4; j_gene: TRBJ1-2; d_gene: NA; abundance: NA; CDR3aa: CASIFGPGGDGYTF; CDR3nt: TGTGCCAGCATCTTTGGGCCCGGCGGGGATGGCTACACCTTC
v_gene: TRBV6-2/TRBV6-3; j_gene: TRBJ1-5; d_gene: TRBD1; abundance: NA; CDR3aa: CASQDRGGQPQHF; CDR3nt: TGTGCCAGCCAGGACAGGGGCGGTCAGCCCCAGCATTTT
v_gene: TRBV7-3; j_gene: TRBJ1-2; d_gene: NA; abundance: few; CDR3aa: CASSSPDGRGYTF; CDR3nt: TGTGCCAGCAGCTCACCGGACGGCAGGGGCTACACCTTC
v_gene: TRBV7-2; j_gene: TRBJ2-7; d_gene: NA; abundance: NA; CDR3aa: CASSLITSSYEQYF; CDR3nt: TGTGCCAGCAGCTTAATCACATCCTCCTACGAGCAGTACTTC